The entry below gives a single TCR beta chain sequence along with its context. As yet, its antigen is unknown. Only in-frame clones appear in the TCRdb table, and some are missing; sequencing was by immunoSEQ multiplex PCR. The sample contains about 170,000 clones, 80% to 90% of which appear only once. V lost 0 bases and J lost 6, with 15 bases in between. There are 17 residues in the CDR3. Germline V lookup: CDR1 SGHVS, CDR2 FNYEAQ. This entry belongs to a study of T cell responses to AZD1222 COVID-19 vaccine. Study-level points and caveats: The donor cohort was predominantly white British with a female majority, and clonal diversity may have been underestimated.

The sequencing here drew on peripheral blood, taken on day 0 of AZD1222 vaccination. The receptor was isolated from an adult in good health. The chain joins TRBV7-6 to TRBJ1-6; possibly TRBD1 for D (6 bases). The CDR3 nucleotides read TGTGCCAGCAGCTTAGCCCGTCGACAGGCCACTAATTCACCCCTCCACTTT. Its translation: CASSLARRQATNSPLHF.